Below are 2 T cell receptor beta chains sequenced from a single sample in a study of neoadjuvant anti-PD-1 for oral cavity cancer listed by TCRdb under 2021. Library prep was done by the immunoSEQ multiplex PCR assay. TCRdb stores this immuneACCESS table with in-frame sequences only. Part of the clones is absent; in the studies checked, under half of the shortfall reflects unresolved V genes, and no reason is known for the rest. This sample lists approximately 9,500 clones; about 81% were detected once. The biggest ten clones account for roughly 4.2% of the sample. The time point label, read with the paper, signifies: after neoadjuvant nivolumab, at surgical resection. The source material was PBMCs, sampled after nivolumab (anti-PD-1) treatment. These receptors all come from a person between 35 and 79 years old with oral cavity squamous cell carcinoma.

The chain combines TRBV5-1 with TRBJ2-3, with no clear D. The CDR3 is made up of 13 amino acids. V lost 3 bases to trimming and J lost 5 bases, with 10 bases between them. CDR1 SGHRS and CDR2 YFSETQ come from the germline V gene. The CDR3 DNA is TGCGCCAGCAGCTCAGATTGGGAAGATACGCAGTATTTT. Protein: CASSSDWEDTQYF. The variable domain in full, completed from reference TRBV5-1 and TRBJ2-3, reads KAGVTQTPRYLIKTRGQQVTLSCSPISGHRSVSWYQQTPGQGLQFLFEYFSETQRNKGNFPGRFSGRQFSNSRSEMNVSTLELGDSALYLCASSSDWEDTQYFGPGTRLTVL.

The chain has TRBV29-1 and TRBJ2-1; D is unresolved. Germline CDR1 SQVTM, CDR2 ANQGSEA. V lost 7 bases to trimming and J lost 5 bases, with 6 bases between them. The CDR3 totals 10 residues. The CDR3 DNA reads TGCAGCGCTGGGAACAATGAGCAGTTCTTC. This encodes CSAGNNEQFF.